These 2 T cell receptor beta chains were sequenced from one sample in a study of T cell responses to AZD1222 COVID-19 vaccine. Using immunoSEQ multiplex PCR, the repertoire was profiled, and TCRdb retains in-frame clones only, with some absent. The table has about 140,000 clones, 85% to 95% seen once. The source was peripheral blood, collected 28 days after the second AZD1222 dose. All receptors come from an adult who received the AZD1222 COVID-19 vaccine.

The genes are TRBV5-1 and TRBJ1-2, with a tentative D call TRBD1 (6 bases). The germline V gene encodes CDR1 SGHRS and CDR2 YFSETQ. V lost 0 bases, J lost 1 base, and 10 bases lay in between. This CDR3 spans 15 amino acids. The CDR3 is CASSLGGQNNYGYTF. The CDR3 DNA reads TGCGCCAGCAGCTTGGGCGGACAGAATAACTATGGCTACACCTTC.

The chain uses TRBV7-6 and TRBJ2-5, with D unresolved. Germline values: CDR1 SGHVS, CDR2 FNYEAQ. CDR3 length equals 11 residues. The germline V and J ends were trimmed by 5 bases and 4 bases, with 5 bases remaining between them. The CDR3 here is CASSPGETQYF. The CDR3 DNA sequence: TGTGCCAGCAGCCCGGGAGAGACCCAGTACTTC.